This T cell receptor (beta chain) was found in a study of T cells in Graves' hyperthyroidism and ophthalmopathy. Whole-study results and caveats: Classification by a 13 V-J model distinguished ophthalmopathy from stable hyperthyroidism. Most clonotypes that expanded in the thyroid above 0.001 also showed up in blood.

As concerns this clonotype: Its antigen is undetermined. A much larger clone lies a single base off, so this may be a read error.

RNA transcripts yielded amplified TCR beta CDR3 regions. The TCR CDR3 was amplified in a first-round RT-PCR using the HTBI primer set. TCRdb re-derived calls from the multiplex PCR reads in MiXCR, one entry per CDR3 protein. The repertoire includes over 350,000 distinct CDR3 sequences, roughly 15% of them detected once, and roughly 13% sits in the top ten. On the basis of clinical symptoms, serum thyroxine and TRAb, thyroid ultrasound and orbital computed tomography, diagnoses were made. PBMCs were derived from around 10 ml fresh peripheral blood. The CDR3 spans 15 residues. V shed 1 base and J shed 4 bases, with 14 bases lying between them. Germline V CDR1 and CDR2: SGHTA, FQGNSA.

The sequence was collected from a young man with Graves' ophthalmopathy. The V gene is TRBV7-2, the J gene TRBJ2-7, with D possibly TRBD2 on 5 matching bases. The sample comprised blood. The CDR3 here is CASSLGTGMSYEQYF. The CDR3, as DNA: TGTGCCAGCAGCTTAGGAACGGGAATGAGTTACGAGCAGTACTTC. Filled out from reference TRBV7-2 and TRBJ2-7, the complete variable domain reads GAGVSQSPSNKVTEKGKDVELRCDPISGHTALYWYRQSLGQGLEFLIYFQGNSAPDKSGLPSDRFSAERTGGSVSTLTIQRTQQEDSAVYLCASSLGTGMSYEQYFGPGTRLTVT.